The 16 T cell receptor beta chains given below trace back to one sample, sequenced in a study of blood T cell repertoires in COVID-19. Some clones are missing from TCRdb's copy, which holds only in-frame ones; the method was immunoSEQ multiplex PCR. The sample lists fewer than 200,000 clones; under 85% were seen once. Sample: peripheral blood. These receptors all stem from a woman aged 70 to 79 with COVID-19, enrolled during active disease.

The sample holds a few counts of this clone. The J gene is TRBJ2-1, the V gene TRBV6-5, with TRBD2 matching over 10 bases. The V segment lost 0 bases and the J segment 9 bases; nucleotides outside the gene matches: 8. The CDR3 runs to 16 residues. In germline, CDR1 is MNHEY, CDR2 SVGAGI. The CDR3 spells CASSYSGLAGEVEQFF. DNA of the CDR3: TGTGCCAGCAGTTACTCAGGGCTAGCGGGAGAGGTTGAGCAGTTCTTC.

The V and J genes are TRBV20-1 and TRBJ1-5; D gene ambiguous. CDR1 and CDR2 from the germline V gene are DFQATT and SNEGSKA (reference sequence). The CDR3 covers 14 residues. V was pared by 3 bases and J by 3 bases, with 12 bases between. The DNA for the CDR3 is TGCAGTGCTAGTAGACAAGCCCCCAATCAGCCCCAGCATTTT. Amino acids: CSASRQAPNQPQHF.

This chain links TRBV21-1 with TRBJ1-1; the D call of TRBD1 is as the table states it, not checked on the DNA. TRBV21-1 is termed a pseudogene. The CDR3 extends over 17 amino acids. The CDR3 is CASSLLRNRGQNTEAFF. The CDR3 coding sequence is TGTGCCAGCAGCCTCCTTAGGAACAGGGGGCAGAACACTGAAGCTTTCTTT.

The chain carries TRBV21-1 and TRBJ2-1; no DNA check was done on the table's D call, TRBD2. TRBV21-1 is a recognized pseudogene. The CDR3 runs to 15 residues. CDR3 sequence (DNA): TGTGCCAGCAGCAAAGTGCGACTAGCGGGAGTTTGGAAGTTCTTC. Its translation: CASSKVRLAGVWKFF.

The V gene is TRBV19, the J gene TRBJ2-3, with 9 bases identical to TRBD1. Per germline, CDR1 LNHDA and CDR2 SQIVND (reference sequence). V lost 6 bases, J lost 4 bases, and 11 bases stayed unmatched. The CDR3 has 16 residues. The CDR3 nucleotides are TGTGCCAGTAGACCCCGCGGACAGGGGTCCGCAGATACGCAGTATTTT. It translates to CASRPRGQGSADTQYF. Full variable domain (missing parts from reference TRBV19 and TRBJ2-3): DGGITQSPKYLFRKEGQNVTLSCEQNLNHDAMYWYRQDPGQGLRLIYYSQIVNDFQKGDIAEGYSVSREKKESFPLTVTSAQKNPTAFYLCASRPRGQGSADTQYFGPGTRLTVL.

This clone was found once. The chain couples TRBV18 to TRBJ1-1, with D possibly matching TRBD1 (5 bases). The CDR3 spans 13 residues. Germline CDR1 and CDR2: KGHSH and LQKENI. The V gene lost 1 base and the J gene lost 10 bases, with 13 bases spanning the gap. CDR3 residues: CASSPRGGEGAFF. The CDR3 DNA reads as TGTGCCAGCTCACCACGGGGAGGGGAAGGAGCTTTCTTT.

This clone was counted a few times. This CDR3 reads CASSLYEQYF. CDR3 in DNA: TGTGCCAGCAGCCTCTACGAGCAGTACTTC. The chain employs TRBV11-2 and TRBJ2-7; D ambiguous. This CDR3 region has 10 residues. The germline V and J ends were trimmed by 5 bases and 3 bases, with 2 bases remaining between them. Germline loops: CDR1 SGHAT, CDR2 FQNNGV.

The V gene is TRBV20-1, the J gene TRBJ2-5; 7 bases line up with TRBD2. The V segment lost 3 bases and the J segment 4 bases; nucleotides outside the gene matches: 8. The CDR3 length is 14 residues. Germline V gene data show CDR1 as DFQATT and CDR2 as SNEGSKA (reference sequence). CDR3 in DNA: TGCAGTGCTAGTCGTGGGGGGAGGGGAGAGACCCAGTACTTC. Translated, it gives CSASRGGRGETQYF.

Only a few counts were recorded for this clone. The genes are TRBV7-9 and TRBJ1-1; TRBD1 matches 7 bases. V trimming: 6 bases; J trimming: 8 bases; junction bases outside the gene matches: 6. This CDR3 is built from 12 residues. CDR1 and CDR2 (germline): SEHNR, FQNEAQ (reference sequence). CDR3 sequence (DNA): TGTGCCAGCAGTCGGACAGGATTCGAAGCTTTCTTT. It is translated as CASSRTGFEAFF.

This clone appeared once. This chain links TRBV2 with TRBJ2-7, with 13 bases matching TRBD2. The CDR3 covers 19 residues. Germline CDR1 and CDR2: SNHLY and FYNNEI. J gave up 2 bases and V 5 bases, and 15 bases lay outside the gene matches. This CDR3 is CASSSSAPNGLAGAYEQYF. As DNA, the CDR3 is TGTGCCAGCAGTTCTAGCGCCCCAAACGGACTAGCGGGAGCCTACGAGCAGTACTTC.

The V gene is TRBV5-1, the J gene TRBJ2-1, with TRBD2 identical over 10 bases. The CDR3 consists of 14 residues. V shed 3 bases and J 9 bases; nucleotides not matched to a gene: 6. The germline CDR1 and CDR2 sequences are SGHRS and YFSETQ. CDR3 protein: CASSWGLAGVEQFF. The DNA of the CDR3 is TGCGCCAGCAGCTGGGGTCTAGCGGGAGTTGAGCAGTTCTTC.

This chain links TRBV4-3 with TRBJ1-5; TRBD1 is a possible D gene (5 bases). The CDR3 length is 17 residues. With 2 bases removed from V and 4 bases from J, the gap between germline ends came to 18 bases. Germline V gene lookup returns CDR1 LGHNA and CDR2 YSLEER. CDR3 sequence (DNA): TGCGCCAGCAGCCAAAAACTCGGACAATCCTTTAATCAGCCCCAGCATTTT. Protein: CASSQKLGQSFNQPQHF.

This chain uses TRBV15 with TRBJ2-3; 13 positions agree with TRBD2. J was trimmed by 2 bases and V by 1 base; bases with no gene match: 3. CDR3 size: 17 residues. Germline loops: CDR1 LNHNV, CDR2 YYDKDF (reference sequence). The CDR3 DNA reads TGTGCCACCAGCAGAGCGGGACTAGCGGGGTTCACAGATACGCAGTATTTT. Amino acid sequence: CATSRAGLAGFTDTQYF.

The chain carries TRBV7-2 and TRBJ2-2; D is undetermined. CDR1 and CDR2 from the germline V gene are SGHTA and FQGNSA. Trimming pared 5 bases from V and 1 base from J, leaving 11 bases between. The length of the CDR3 is 15 residues. The CDR3 DNA is TGTGCCAGCAGCCCCCTCCCTCGGAACACCGGGGAGCTGTTTTTT. Its translation: CASSPLPRNTGELFF. The full variable domain, in which reference TRBV7-2 and TRBJ2-2 provide the parts outside the CDR3, is GAGVSQSPSNKVTEKGKDVELRCDPISGHTALYWYRQSLGQGLEFLIYFQGNSAPDKSGLPSDRFSAERTGGSVSTLTIQRTQQEDSAVYLCASSPLPRNTGELFFGEGSRLTVL.

This CDR3 reads CASSQGDRVATGELFF. As DNA, the CDR3 is TGCGCCAGCAGCCAGGGGGACAGGGTGGCCACCGGGGAGCTGTTTTTT. The V call is TRBV4-1, the J call TRBJ2-2; 9 bases are shared with TRBD1. In germline, CDR1 is MGHRA, CDR2 YSYEKL. The CDR3 is made up of 16 amino acids. V lost 3 bases and J lost 4; bases outside the gene matches: 6.

This rearrangement joins TRBV6-5 to TRBJ2-7, with D perhaps TRBD2 (5 bases). The CDR3 contains 14 residues. V was trimmed by 1 base and J by 3 bases, leaving 10 bases between them. Germline V gene lookup returns CDR1 MNHEY and CDR2 SVGAGI. The CDR3 here is CASSYYEGSYEQYF. In DNA form, the CDR3 reads TGTGCCAGCAGTTACTACGAGGGCAGCTACGAGCAGTACTTC.